A single T cell receptor (beta chain) is shown here with its context. Its antigen is not identified. Profiling relied on immunoSEQ multiplex PCR, and the TCRdb table lists in-frame clones only, not all of them. Of around 33,000 clones listed, around 94% are singletons. The sample belongs to a study of graft-versus-host responses after intestinal transplantation. Study-wide context: Transplant recipients had multivisceral, liver-intestinal, or isolated intestinal grafts.

CDR1 and CDR2 from the germline V gene are SGHKS and YYEKEE (reference sequence). This CDR3 contains 14 residues. The study, taken as a whole, reports: Analysis identified GvH clones in recipient marrow, with some appearing first in ileum or blood.

The V call is TRBV5-5, the J call TRBJ2-5; maybe TRBD1 (6 bases). The J call may be faulty, since TRBJ2-7 better matches the DNA end. The receptor's source is a human patient who received an intestinal transplant, so some T cells may come from the graft donor. The sample in question was PBMCs, obtained 16 days after intestinal transplant. CDR3 region: CASSLDRTVYEQYF. The CDR3, as DNA: TGTGCCAGCAGCTTGGATAGGACAGTCTACGAGCAGTACTTC.